This TCR beta chain was profiled in a study of monozygotic twins with inflammatory bowel disease. TCRdb reprocessed the 5' RACE reads and keeps a single row for each CDR3 protein, giving no DNA. The data show about 380,000 distinct CDR3 sequences, and the top ten clones hold just over 2.5%. The sequence came from a human donor with ulcerative colitis or Crohn's disease, or a healthy co-twin of an affected twin (not recorded which). Sequencing input: blood.

The CDR3 protein is CASSVKGLSNEQFF. The chain uses TRBV7-9 and TRBJ2-1; TCRdb indicates TRBD2, and absent DNA this call remains unverified. Germline lookup yields CDR1 SEHNR and CDR2 FQNEAQ (reference sequence). The CDR3 spans 14 residues.